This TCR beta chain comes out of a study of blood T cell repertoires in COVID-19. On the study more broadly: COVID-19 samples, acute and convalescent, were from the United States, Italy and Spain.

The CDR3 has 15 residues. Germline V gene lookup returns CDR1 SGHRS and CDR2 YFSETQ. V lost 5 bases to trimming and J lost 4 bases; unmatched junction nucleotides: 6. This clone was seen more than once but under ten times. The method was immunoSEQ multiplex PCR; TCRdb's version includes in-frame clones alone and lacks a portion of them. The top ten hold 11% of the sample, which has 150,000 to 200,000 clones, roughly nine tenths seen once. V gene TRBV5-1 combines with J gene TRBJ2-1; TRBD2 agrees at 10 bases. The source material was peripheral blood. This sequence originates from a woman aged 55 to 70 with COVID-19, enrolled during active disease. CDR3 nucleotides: TGCGCCAGCAGGGAAGGGACTAGCGTTTACAATGAGCAGTTCTTC. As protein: CASREGTSVYNEQFF.